This TCR beta chain comes out of a study of CD8+ T cells in alopecia areata. Study context: Affected scalp percentage set treated patients' severity scores.

The sequencing template was cDNA reverse transcribed from extracted RNA. Assay used: immunoSEQ multiplex PCR; TCRdb lists only in-frame clones, some missing. The sample has some 88,000 clones, 40% to 50% seen once. The CDR3 length is 15 residues. Trimming pared 3 bases from V and 3 bases from J, leaving 17 bases between. CDR1 SQVTM and CDR2 ANQGSEA come from the germline V gene. This clone was found a few times. Its cognate antigen is unknown. The treatment was: oral pan-JAK inhibitor, 5-10 mg twice daily. General study findings and limits: Scalp clonality, along with expanded CD8+ clones among the top 100, was significantly decreased by tofacitinib. Scalp samples also contribute reads from the resident alphabeta T cells found in normal skin.

Sequenced material: CD8+ T cells sorted from blood, taken at week 24, from a patient treated with tofacitinib. This chain connects TRBV29-1 to TRBJ1-1; D is undetermined. The source of this sequence is a human donor with alopecia areata. The CDR3 loop is CSVDPSRGRDTEAFF. CDR3 nucleotides: TGCAGCGTTGACCCCTCCCGAGGGAGGGACACTGAAGCTTTCTTT.